A selection of T cell receptor beta chains follows, all from one sample in a study of blood T cell repertoires in COVID-19. The repertoire was sequenced with immunoSEQ multiplex PCR; TCRdb's copy has only in-frame clones and lacks some. The sample records around 200,000 clones, more than 85% being singletons. The specimen was peripheral blood. The receptors originated from a man aged 40-55 years with active or convalescent COVID-19. CDR3s include the opening cysteine and the closing phenylalanine or tryptophan. A D gene is named only where the DNA matches it firmly. Clone size is not always given. Where it is, it says once, few, many or a class for expanded clones.

D gene: TRBD2
J gene: TRBJ2-3
V gene: TRBV6-4
clone size: -
CDR3 DNA: TGTGCCAGCAGTGACGGGACTAGCGATTTGGATACGCAGTATTTT
CDR3 protein: CASSDGTSDLDTQYF

D gene: -
J gene: TRBJ2-7
V gene: TRBV18
clone size: -
CDR3 DNA: TGTGCCAGTAAACGGGACACCCCGAGGGACGAGCAGTACTTC
CDR3 protein: CASKRDTPRDEQYF

D gene: -
J gene: TRBJ1-5
V gene: TRBV19
clone size: -
CDR3 DNA: TGTGCCAGTAGTACGACAGGATATAGCAATCAGCCCCAGCATTTT
CDR3 protein: CASSTTGYSNQPQHF

D gene: TRBD1
J gene: TRBJ1-6
V gene: TRBV11-2
clone size: -
CDR3 DNA: TGTGCCAGCAGCAAGATGACAGGGGGCGCAGATTTACCCCTCCACTTT
CDR3 protein: CASSKMTGGADLPLHF

D gene: -
J gene: TRBJ2-7
V gene: TRBV5-1
clone size: -
CDR3 DNA: TGCGCCAGCAGCTTGGATTTGCGGTACTACGAGCAGTACTTC
CDR3 protein: CASSLDLRYYEQYF

D gene: TRBD2
J gene: TRBJ2-1
V gene: TRBV7-8
clone size: -
CDR3 DNA: TGTGCCAGCAGCGATAGCGGGGCCTCCTACAATGAGCAGTTCTTC
CDR3 protein: CASSDSGASYNEQFF

D gene: -
J gene: TRBJ1-4
V gene: TRBV5-1
clone size: -
CDR3 DNA: TGCGCCAGCAGCTTGGTGAGGGGAGGGGATGAAAAACTGTTTTTT
CDR3 protein: CASSLVRGGDEKLFF

D gene: -
J gene: TRBJ2-7
V gene: TRBV4-1
clone size: -
CDR3 DNA: TGCGCCAGCAGCCAAAGGAGCGGATACTCCTACGAGCAGTACTTC
CDR3 protein: CASSQRSGYSYEQYF

D gene: TRBD1
J gene: TRBJ2-3
V gene: TRBV7-3
clone size: -
CDR3 DNA: TGTGCCAGCAGTGAAGGGTGGACAGGGCAAGATACGCAGTATTTT
CDR3 protein: CASSEGWTGQDTQYF

D gene: -
J gene: TRBJ2-4
V gene: TRBV14
clone size: -
CDR3 DNA: TGTGCCAGCAGCCAAGTACAGGGCGGTTACATTCAGTACTTC
CDR3 protein: CASSQVQGGYIQYF

D gene: TRBD1
J gene: TRBJ2-7
V gene: TRBV3-1/TRBV3-2
clone size: -
CDR3 DNA: TGTGCCAGCAACAGACAGGGTACACGCGAGCAGTACTTC
CDR3 protein: CASNRQGTREQYF

D gene: -
J gene: TRBJ1-3
V gene: TRBV7-6
clone size: -
CDR3 DNA: TGTGCCAGCAACACAGGGAGTGGAAACACCATATATTTT
CDR3 protein: CASNTGSGNTIYF

D gene: -
J gene: TRBJ2-5
V gene: TRBV9
clone size: -
CDR3 DNA: TGTGCCAGCAGCGCAAACCTTGGAGGGGTGATGACCCAGTACTTC
CDR3 protein: CASSANLGGVMTQYF

D gene: TRBD2
J gene: TRBJ2-1
V gene: TRBV30
clone size: once
CDR3 DNA: TGTGCCTGGAGTGATGGGACTAGCGGGAGAACGGAGTTCTTC
CDR3 protein: CAWSDGTSGRTEFF

D gene: -
J gene: TRBJ1-2
V gene: TRBV7-2
clone size: -
CDR3 DNA: TGTGCCAGCAGCTTTTACAGGGACGGCTACACCTTC
CDR3 protein: CASSFYRDGYTF

D gene: -
J gene: TRBJ2-5
V gene: TRBV12-3/TRBV12-4
clone size: -
CDR3 DNA: TGTGCCAGCAGTCCAACTAGGAAGGAGACCCAGTACTTC
CDR3 protein: CASSPTRKETQYF

D gene: -
J gene: TRBJ2-1
V gene: TRBV27
clone size: -
CDR3 DNA: TGTGCCAGCAGTTATACAGGGAATGAGCAGTTCTTC
CDR3 protein: CASSYTGNEQFF

D gene: TRBD1
J gene: TRBJ1-6
V gene: TRBV2
clone size: -
CDR3 DNA: TGTGCCAGCAGTCAACAGGGGGAGGGGATTTCACCCCTCCACTTT
CDR3 protein: CASSQQGEGISPLHF

D gene: TRBD1
J gene: TRBJ1-1
V gene: TRBV3-1/TRBV3-2
clone size: -
CDR3 DNA: TGTGCCAGCAGCCAAGTCAGTCCAGGGGGCTCGGAAGAAACTGAAGCTTTCTTT
CDR3 protein: CASSQVSPGGSEETEAFF

D gene: -
J gene: TRBJ2-1
V gene: TRBV5-1
clone size: -
CDR3 DNA: TGCGCCAGCAGCTTGGTTCAGGGGACGCACTACAATGAGCAGTTCTTC
CDR3 protein: CASSLVQGTHYNEQFF

D gene: -
J gene: TRBJ2-1
V gene: TRBV5-4
clone size: -
CDR3 DNA: TGTGCCAGCAGCGCCGCCCTAGCCGCGGCTTACAATGAGCAGTTCTTC
CDR3 protein: CASSAALAAAYNEQFF

D gene: -
J gene: TRBJ2-5
V gene: TRBV27
clone size: -
CDR3 DNA: TGTGCCAGCAGTTTATTTGGGTGGGGGGTTAAAGAGACCCAGTACTTC
CDR3 protein: CASSLFGWGVKETQYF

D gene: TRBD1
J gene: TRBJ1-1
V gene: TRBV6-5
clone size: once
CDR3 DNA: TGTGCCAGCAGTCTACAGGGGAGGAACACTGAAGCTTTCTTT
CDR3 protein: CASSLQGRNTEAFF

D gene: TRBD1
J gene: TRBJ1-6
V gene: TRBV5-4
clone size: -
CDR3 DNA: TGTGCCAGCAGCATGGATGAGACAGGGTCTTCACCCCTCCACTTT
CDR3 protein: CASSMDETGSSPLHF

D gene: -
J gene: TRBJ1-1
V gene: TRBV10-2
clone size: few
CDR3 DNA: TGCGCTAGTAGGACAGTCACTGAAGCTTTCTTT
CDR3 protein: CASRTVTEAFF

D gene: -
J gene: TRBJ1-2
V gene: TRBV11-1
clone size: -
CDR3 DNA: TGTGCCAGCAGGTACGGAGGGGTCCGTGACTATGGCTACACCTTC
CDR3 protein: CASRYGGVRDYGYTF

D gene: -
J gene: TRBJ1-2
V gene: TRBV18
clone size: -
CDR3 DNA: TGTGCCAGCTCACCCTCCAGGGGCGATGGCTACACCTTC
CDR3 protein: CASSPSRGDGYTF

D gene: TRBD1
J gene: TRBJ2-5
V gene: TRBV29-1
clone size: once
CDR3 DNA: TGCAGCCTACGACTAACAGGGGGGGAGACCCAGTACTTC
CDR3 protein: CSLRLTGGETQYF

D gene: -
J gene: TRBJ2-7
V gene: TRBV3-1/TRBV3-2
clone size: -
CDR3 DNA: TGTGCCAGCAGCCCGAGGTGGTTCTACGAGCAGTACTTC
CDR3 protein: CASSPRWFYEQYF

D gene: -
J gene: TRBJ1-5
V gene: TRBV2
clone size: -
CDR3 DNA: TGTGCCAGCAGTGGGTATCAGAATAGCAATCAGCCCCAGCATTTT
CDR3 protein: CASSGYQNSNQPQHF

D gene: TRBD2
J gene: TRBJ2-4
V gene: TRBV6-1
clone size: -
CDR3 DNA: TGTGCCAGCAGTGAAGCGGGGGGGGAGGACATTCAGTACTTC
CDR3 protein: CASSEAGGEDIQYF

D gene: TRBD2
J gene: TRBJ2-3
V gene: TRBV5-1
clone size: -
CDR3 DNA: TGCGCCAGCAGCGCCCGGGGGGGTGTCACAGATACGCAGTATTTT
CDR3 protein: CASSARGGVTDTQYF

D gene: TRBD2
J gene: TRBJ2-7
V gene: TRBV18
clone size: -
CDR3 DNA: TGTGCCAGCTCACAAACTAGCGGGAGCCACGAGCAGTACTTC
CDR3 protein: CASSQTSGSHEQYF

D gene: -
J gene: TRBJ1-6
V gene: TRBV30
clone size: -
CDR3 DNA: TGTGCCTGGAGCTCCGGGTTTAGATCACCCCTCCACTTT
CDR3 protein: CAWSSGFRSPLHF

D gene: TRBD1
J gene: TRBJ1-2
V gene: TRBV28
clone size: -
CDR3 DNA: TGTGCCAGCAATCAGTGGGGACAGGGGGATCAAGGCTACACCTTC
CDR3 protein: CASNQWGQGDQGYTF

D gene: TRBD1
J gene: TRBJ1-2
V gene: TRBV27
clone size: -
CDR3 DNA: TGTGCCAGCAGGGTTGGGACAGACTATGGCTACACCTTC
CDR3 protein: CASRVGTDYGYTF

D gene: -
J gene: TRBJ1-2
V gene: TRBV27
clone size: -
CDR3 DNA: TGTGCCAGCAGTTTGTACAGGGTCGAAGGTAACTATGGCTACACCTTC
CDR3 protein: CASSLYRVEGNYGYTF

D gene: -
J gene: TRBJ1-4
V gene: TRBV3-1/TRBV3-2
clone size: -
CDR3 DNA: TGTGCCAGCAGCTTCCGGGAGGAAAAACTGTTTTTT
CDR3 protein: CASSFREEKLFF

D gene: TRBD1
J gene: TRBJ1-2
V gene: TRBV28
clone size: -
CDR3 DNA: TGTGCCAGCAGTCTTAGGGCAGGGGGCTTAGCGCTTAGCTACACCTTC
CDR3 protein: CASSLRAGGLALSYTF

D gene: TRBD2
J gene: TRBJ2-2
V gene: TRBV28
clone size: -
CDR3 DNA: TGTGCCAGCAGTAGCCCTAGCGGGAGGACCGGGGAGCTGTTTTTT
CDR3 protein: CASSSPSGRTGELFF

D gene: TRBD2
J gene: TRBJ2-3
V gene: TRBV24-1
clone size: -
CDR3 DNA: TGTGCCACCAGTGATTCTACGACTAGCGGGAGGACAGATACGCAGTATTTT
CDR3 protein: CATSDSTTSGRTDTQYF

D gene: -
J gene: TRBJ2-5
V gene: TRBV5-1
clone size: -
CDR3 DNA: TGCGCCAGCAGCAGGACAGTCCAAGAGACCCAGTACTTC
CDR3 protein: CASSRTVQETQYF

D gene: -
J gene: TRBJ2-1
V gene: TRBV14
clone size: -
CDR3 DNA: TGTGCCAGCAGCCAACGGGGAGCCCTCTACAATGAGCAGTTCTTC
CDR3 protein: CASSQRGALYNEQFF

D gene: -
J gene: TRBJ1-1
V gene: TRBV6-5
clone size: -
CDR3 DNA: TGTGCCAGCAGTTACTTACAGGGTTCCACTGAAGCTTTCTTT
CDR3 protein: CASSYLQGSTEAFF

D gene: TRBD2
J gene: TRBJ2-3
V gene: TRBV28
clone size: -
CDR3 DNA: TGTGCCAGCAGTCCAACCTTCGGTTGGAGGGCTTCCGGTCGGGGGGCGCAGTATTTT
CDR3 protein: CASSPTFGWRASGRGAQYF

D gene: TRBD1
J gene: TRBJ1-5
V gene: TRBV5-5
clone size: -
CDR3 DNA: TGTGCCAGCAGCTTGGGGGACAGGCAGGATCAGCCCCAGCATTTT
CDR3 protein: CASSLGDRQDQPQHF

D gene: TRBD1
J gene: TRBJ2-7
V gene: TRBV10-3
clone size: -
CDR3 DNA: TGTGCCATCAGTGGACAGGGGGCGAGGGGCGAGCAGTACTTC
CDR3 protein: CAISGQGARGEQYF

D gene: -
J gene: TRBJ1-1
V gene: TRBV15
clone size: -
CDR3 DNA: TGTGCCACCAGCACTACAGGGTCGGCGGTCCCTGAAGCTTTCTTT
CDR3 protein: CATSTTGSAVPEAFF

D gene: TRBD1
J gene: TRBJ2-5
V gene: TRBV7-9
clone size: -
CDR3 DNA: TGTGCCAGCAGCTCGGTGCCGGGACAGGGATACCAAGAGACCCAGTACTTC
CDR3 protein: CASSSVPGQGYQETQYF

D gene: TRBD1
J gene: TRBJ1-6
V gene: TRBV5-1
clone size: -
CDR3 DNA: TGCGCCAGCAGCTCCTTAGCAGGGGGCAATAATTCACCCCTCCACTTT
CDR3 protein: CASSSLAGGNNSPLHF